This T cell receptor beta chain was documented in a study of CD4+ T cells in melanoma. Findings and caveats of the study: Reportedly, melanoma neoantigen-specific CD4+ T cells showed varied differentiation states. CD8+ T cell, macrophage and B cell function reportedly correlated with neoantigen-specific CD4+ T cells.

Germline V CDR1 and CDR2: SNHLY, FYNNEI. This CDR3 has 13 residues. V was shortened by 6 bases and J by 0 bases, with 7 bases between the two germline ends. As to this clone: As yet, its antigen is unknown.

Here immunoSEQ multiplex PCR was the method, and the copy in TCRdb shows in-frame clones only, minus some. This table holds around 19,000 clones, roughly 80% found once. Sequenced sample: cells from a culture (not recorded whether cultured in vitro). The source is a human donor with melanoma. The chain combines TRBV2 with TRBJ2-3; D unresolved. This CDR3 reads CASRAASTDTQYF. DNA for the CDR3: TGTGCCAGCAGGGCCGCTAGCACAGATACGCAGTATTTT.